This paragraph covers one T cell receptor (beta chain) sequence. In the original workflow: How many nucleated cells were present was estimated from reference gene primer amplification. Sequencing used immunoSEQ multiplex PCR; TCRdb keeps in-frame clones, though not all of them. That table is the source of V, J and clone size, and D and trimming were worked out from the DNA. Of around 68,000 clones listed, 82% are singletons. The CDR3 loop spans 20 amino acids. Looked up from germline, CDR1 is SGHRS and CDR2 is YFSETQ. V dropped 4 bases and J dropped 5 bases, with 31 bases sitting between them. The data are from a study of blood T cell repertoires in COVID-19. Study overall: COVID-19 samples, acute and convalescent, were from the United States, Italy and Spain.

The source is a human donor in a cohort sampled during active COVID-19. V and J are TRBV5-1 and TRBJ2-4, with D maybe TRBD1 (7 bases). Specimen: peripheral blood. In DNA form, the CDR3 reads TGCGCCAGCAGCCTGTTCTTGACAGGGAACGGGGTCGGGGGTGAAAACATTCAGTACTTC. Protein sequence: CASSLFLTGNGVGGENIQYF. Together with reference TRBV5-1 and TRBJ2-4, the CDR3 gives the full variable domain: KAGVTQTPRYLIKTRGQQVTLSCSPISGHRSVSWYQQTPGQGLQFLFEYFSETQRNKGNFPGRFSGRQFSNSRSEMNVSTLELGDSALYLCASSLFLTGNGVGGENIQYFGAGTRLSVL.